Sequencing of this T cell receptor (beta chain) was carried out in a study of shared clonotypes between healthy human individuals. The repertoire was sequenced with immunoSEQ multiplex PCR; TCRdb's copy has only in-frame clones and lacks some. The sample includes 450,000 to 600,000 clones, roughly 85% seen only once; the top ten take about an eighth. Germline loops: CDR1 MDHEN, CDR2 SYDVKM. The CDR3 is 13 amino acids. V lost 6 bases to trimming and J lost 4 bases; unmatched junction nucleotides: 6. All participating donors were Caucasian adults from Nashville, Tennessee. The rearrangement joins TRBV28 to TRBJ2-7; 7 bases line up with TRBD2. The clonotype comes from a woman in her forties in good health. Some clones in this sample may be carry-over from other donors' samples. Sequenced material: PBMCs. CDR3 bases: TGTGCCAGCAGGACACCGGGGGGATACGAGCAGTACTTC. This codes for CASRTPGGYEQYF.